This T cell receptor (beta chain) derives from a study of radiotherapy plus CTLA-4 blockade in lung cancer. Study-level findings and limits: Blood-borne expansion of tumor-derived TCR clones followed radiotherapy plus ipilimumab.

This clone was found a few times. Antigen unknown. This table comes from immunoSEQ multiplex PCR, and its TCRdb copy is limited to in-frame clones, with some not included. The table includes 50,000 to 60,000 clones, roughly four fifths detected once. This CDR3 has 16 residues. Germline CDR1 and CDR2: SGHTA and FQGNSA. V shed 3 bases, J shed 8 bases, and the junction held 8 bases outside the gene matches. This receptor was obtained from a human donor with non-small cell lung cancer who had a complete response to radiotherapy plus ipilimumab. Specimen: peripheral blood, collected from a patient treated with radiotherapy plus ipilimumab. V is TRBV7-2 and J is TRBJ1-4; TRBD1 matches 11 bases. CDR3 residues: CASSFFSGTGGEKLFF. The CDR3 DNA sequence: TGTGCCAGCAGCTTCTTTTCCGGGACAGGGGGAGAAAAACTGTTTTTT.